This record looks at one T cell receptor (beta chain) sequence and its context. The sample belongs to a study of blood T cell repertoires in COVID-19. Turning to the study itself: Collection of acute and convalescent COVID-19 samples took place in the United States, Italy and Spain.

V lost 0 bases and J 3 bases, leaving 11 bases between the germline ends. Germline CDR1 GTSNPN, CDR2 SVGIG (reference sequence). CDR3 size: 14 residues. Authors' analysis steps: It was from reference gene primer amplification that nucleated cell counts were estimated. This table comes from immunoSEQ multiplex PCR, and its TCRdb copy is limited to in-frame clones, with some not included. V and J calls plus clone size are reproduced from that table; the DNA served to infer D and trimming. This table holds about 19,000 clones, about 88% found once. Input material: peripheral blood. The sequence derives from a human donor in a cohort sampled during active COVID-19. The V gene is TRBV30, the J gene TRBJ1-2; TRBD1 might be the D (5 bases). CDR3 residues: CAWSVLKGYYGYTF. Here the CDR3 DNA reads TGTGCCTGGAGTGTACTGAAGGGGTACTATGGCTACACCTTC.